Each of the 22 T cell receptor beta chains below was sequenced from the same sample in a study of blood T cells in healthy people across ages. Primers used in a second PCR of roughly 7 to 12 cycles were a sample-barcoded 5' primer and a J-beta primer mix. One entry per CDR3 protein results from TCRdb running MiXCR on the 5' RACE reads. The data contain about 970,000 distinct CDR3 sequences, roughly 51% of them seen just once; the ten biggest clones take up about a fifth. The sequencing sample was made of blood. These receptor sequences come from a woman aged 60-70 years in good health.

This clonotype has only a few counts. The chain links TRBV9 to TRBJ2-3; D is unresolved. V dropped 0 bases and J dropped 4 bases, with 9 bases sitting between them. The CDR3 sequence is 14 residues long. Germline loops: CDR1 SGDLS, CDR2 YYNGEE. The CDR3 DNA is TGTGCCAGCAGCGTAGGACGGGCTGCAGATACGCAGTATTTT. Its translation is CASSVGRAADTQYF. Combining the CDR3 with reference TRBV9 and TRBJ2-3 gives the whole variable domain DSGVTQTPKHLITATGQRVTLRCSPRSGDLSVYWYQQSLDQGLQFLIQYYNGEERAKGNILERFSAQQFPDLHSELNLSSLELGDSALYFCASSVGRAADTQYFGPGTRLTVL.

The chain combines TRBV27 with TRBJ2-3; either TRBD1 or TRBD2 may fit D (5 bases each). Per germline, CDR1 MNHEY and CDR2 SMNVEV (reference sequence). Trimming cost V 3 bases and J 5 bases, with 18 bases left between them. CDR3 length: 16 amino acids. The CDR3 DNA is TGTGCCAGCAGTTTTGGGGACCCACGGTTGGGAGATACGCAGTATTTT. This codes for CASSFGDPRLGDTQYF.

The V call is TRBV27, the J call TRBJ2-4; 8 positions match TRBD1. The J call may be faulty, since TRBJ2-7 better matches the DNA end. The CDR3 consists of 15 residues. Germline V gene data show CDR1 as MNHEY and CDR2 as SMNVEV (reference sequence). This chain's CDR3 is CASSYRDRLGYEQYF. Written as DNA, the CDR3 is TGTGCCAGCAGCTACCGGGACAGGCTCGGCTACGAGCAGTACTTC.

The chain links TRBV9 to TRBJ2-2; D gene ambiguous. Per the germline V gene, CDR1 is SGDLS and CDR2 is YYNGEE. The CDR3 is 15 residues long. V was pared by 1 base and J by 0 bases, with 7 bases between. For the CDR3, the DNA is TGTGCCAGCAGCGTAAACCTTGCGAACACCGGGGAGCTGTTTTTT. Protein: CASSVNLANTGELFF. Using reference TRBV9 and TRBJ2-2 for the parts outside the CDR3, the full variable domain is DSGVTQTPKHLITATGQRVTLRCSPRSGDLSVYWYQQSLDQGLQFLIQYYNGEERAKGNILERFSAQQFPDLHSELNLSSLELGDSALYFCASSVNLANTGELFFGEGSRLTVL.

Concerning this clonotype itself: Just one base apart from a much larger clone, this may be a read error. V usage is TRBV7-9 and J usage is TRBJ2-1; the match to TRBD1 covers 11 bases. The CDR3 extends over 15 amino acids. Germline V CDR1 and CDR2: SEHNR, FQNEAQ (reference sequence). The CDR3 loop is CASSRTGGSCNEQFF. For the CDR3, the DNA is TGTGCCAGCAGCCGGACAGGGGGCTCCTGCAATGAGCAGTTCTTC.

This rearrangement joins TRBV29-1 to TRBJ1-1; D is undetermined. The CDR3 consists of 11 residues. V was cut by 4 bases and J by 5 bases, with 8 bases left in between. The germline CDR1 and CDR2 sequences are SQVTM and ANQGSEA. CDR3 nucleotide sequence: TGCAGCGTTGTAATGGGAACTGAAGCTTTCTTT. Translating it yields CSVVMGTEAFF.

This clonotype was detected only a few times. The V and J genes are TRBV7-2 and TRBJ1-2, with D uncertain. The CDR3 runs 13 residues. The germline V and J ends were trimmed by 3 bases and 5 bases, with 10 bases remaining between them. CDR1 and CDR2 (germline): SGHTA, FQGNSA. The CDR3 here is CASSFRTEYGYTF. The DNA of the CDR3 is TGTGCCAGCAGCTTCCGGACTGAATATGGCTACACCTTC.

CDR3 sequence reads: CAWSPSMDYGYTF. In DNA form, the CDR3 reads TGTGCCTGGAGTCCCTCCATGGACTATGGCTACACCTTC. The V and J genes are TRBV30 and TRBJ1-2, with D unclear. CDR3 length: 13 amino acids. The V and J ends lost 2 bases and 3 bases respectively, with 10 bases between them. Germline V lookup: CDR1 GTSNPN, CDR2 SVGIG (reference sequence).

The chain employs TRBV21-1 and TRBJ2-5; TRBD1 reflects the table's D call only, with no check against the DNA. TRBV21-1 is marked as a pseudogene. The length of the CDR3 is 16 residues. CDR3 sequence: CASSTRAGSQQETQYF. DNA for the CDR3: TGTGCCAGCAGCACCCGTGCAGGGTCACAACAAGAGACCCAGTACTTC.

CDR3 DNA: TGCAGTGCCCCGAGACCGGGAGGGCGCTCGGATACGCAGTATTTT. Its protein is CSAPRPGGRSDTQYF. This rearrangement joins TRBV20-1 to TRBJ2-3; 8 bases are shared with TRBD2. CDR1 is DFQATT, CDR2 SNEGSKA, per germline (reference sequence). V gave up 6 bases and J gave up 6 bases; unmatched junction bases: 14. The CDR3 loop spans 15 amino acids.

This clonotype occurred a few times. The chain uses TRBV12-3 or TRBV12-4 and TRBJ2-1; possible D gene TRBD1, 5 bases. Between the trimmed V and J ends, which lost 5 bases and 8 bases, there was a span of 13 bases. The CDR3 runs 13 residues. DNA for the CDR3: TGTGCCAGCAGTAGATATAGGGGTTATGAGCAGTTCTTC. This sequence encodes CASSRYRGYEQFF.

The chain employs TRBV28 and TRBJ1-5; D is unclear. This CDR3 comprises 12 residues. CDR1 MDHEN and CDR2 SYDVKM come from the germline V gene. V lost 5 bases, J lost 11 bases, and 13 bases lay in between. The CDR3 loop is CASSTRIRSQHF. CDR3 coding DNA: TGTGCCAGCAGTACAAGGATCAGATCCCAGCATTTT.

In DNA, the CDR3 is TGTGCCAGCAGCCCGACGACAGGGGCGATGCAGTACTTC. Translating it yields CASSPTTGAMQYF. This chain joins TRBV27 and TRBJ2-7; 8 bases align to TRBD1. CDR3 size: 13 residues. J was trimmed by 9 bases and V by 6 bases; bases with no gene match: 10. The germline V gene encodes CDR1 MNHEY and CDR2 SMNVEV (reference sequence).

There are a few counts of this clonotype. The chain couples TRBV29-1 to TRBJ2-5, with D perhaps being TRBD1 or TRBD2 (5 bases each). The CDR3 loop spans 14 amino acids. CDR1 and CDR2 (germline): SQVTM, ANQGSEA. The V end lost 4 bases, the J end lost 4 bases, and 16 bases lay between the germline ends. The DNA of the CDR3 is TGCAGCGTTGCCCGGGACGGACATCGAGAGACCCAGTACTTC. Translated, it gives CSVARDGHRETQYF.

The CDR3 coding sequence is TGCAGTGCTGATTCCGGGACAGGGGTGGAGACCCAGTACTTC. Protein product: CSADSGTGVETQYF. This chain uses TRBV20-1 with TRBJ2-4, with 10 positions matching TRBD1. The closer fit of TRBJ2-5 to the DNA end suggests the J call may be wrong. This CDR3 contains 14 residues. Germline V CDR1 and CDR2: DFQATT, SNEGSKA (reference sequence).

The V gene is TRBV9, the J gene TRBJ2-3, with D tentatively TRBD1 (5 bases). The CDR3 is made up of 15 amino acids. V was cut by 0 bases and J by 4 bases, with 12 bases left in between. Germline CDR1 SGDLS, CDR2 YYNGEE. The CDR3: CASSVELVGPDTQYF. The CDR3, as DNA: TGTGCCAGCAGCGTAGAGCTAGTGGGGCCAGATACGCAGTATTTT.

This clonotype was seen at least ten times. The rearrangement links TRBV24-1 to TRBJ2-5, with 8 bases lining up with TRBD2. The germline V gene has CDR1 KGHDR and CDR2 SFDVKD. The V segment lost 12 bases and the J segment 2 bases; nucleotides outside the gene matches: 7. This CDR3 comprises 13 residues. In DNA form, the CDR3 reads TGTGCCTACGAGCGGGAGCTTCAAGAGACCCAGTACTTC. Translation gives CAYERELQETQYF.

This clonotype occurred a few times. This chain uses TRBV4-1 with TRBJ2-1, with 14 bases that match TRBD2. CDR1 MGHRA and CDR2 YSYEKL come from the germline V gene. V shed 4 bases and J 9 bases; nucleotides not matched to a gene: 17. The CDR3 covers 19 residues. The CDR3 region is CASSPPGLAGGNTVAEQFF. CDR3 DNA sequence: TGCGCCAGCAGCCCGCCCGGACTAGCGGGAGGAAATACCGTTGCTGAGCAGTTCTTC.

This clonotype showed up just a few times. The chain links TRBV5-6 to TRBJ2-5; unclear D gene. The CDR3 is 15 residues long. CDR1 is SGHDT, CDR2 YYEEEE, per germline. The V and J ends lost 2 bases and 2 bases respectively, with 13 bases between them. The CDR3 here is CASSFVVAQQETQYF. DNA for the CDR3: TGTGCCAGCAGCTTCGTTGTCGCACAGCAAGAGACCCAGTACTTC. The full variable domain, completed using reference TRBV5-6 and TRBJ2-5, is DAGVTQSPTHLIKTRGQQVTLRCSPKSGHDTVSWYQQALGQGPQFIFQYYEEEERQRGNFPDRFSGHQFPNYSSELNVNALLLGDSALYLCASSFVVAQQETQYFGPGTRLLVL.

V gene TRBV4-1 combines with J gene TRBJ1-1; D call uncertain. This CDR3 is built from 13 residues. Germline loops: CDR1 MGHRA, CDR2 YSYEKL. The V end was cut by 2 bases, the J end by 7 bases, with 11 bases between. The CDR3 reads CASSQQPYNEAFF. The DNA for the CDR3 is TGCGCCAGCAGCCAACAGCCCTACAATGAAGCTTTCTTT.

The gene calls are TRBV15 and TRBJ2-5, with D unclear. The DNA matches TRBJ2-7 better at its end, which makes the J call doubtful. Germline CDR1 is LNHNV and CDR2 is YYDKDF (reference sequence). This CDR3 has 13 residues. Here the CDR3 DNA reads TGTGCCACCAGCAGCCGAGGATTCTACGAGCAGTACTTC. Translating it yields CATSSRGFYEQYF.

This clonotype has more than one count but fewer than ten. The gene calls are TRBV7-9 and TRBJ2-7, with D possibly being TRBD2 (6 bases). This CDR3 is 13 amino acids long. V shed 6 bases and J shed 4 bases, with 13 bases lying between them. The germline V gene has CDR1 SEHNR and CDR2 FQNEAQ (reference sequence). The CDR3 DNA is TGTGCCAGCAGGCCGGGACTGGTTTACGAGCAGTACTTC. Protein: CASRPGLVYEQYF.